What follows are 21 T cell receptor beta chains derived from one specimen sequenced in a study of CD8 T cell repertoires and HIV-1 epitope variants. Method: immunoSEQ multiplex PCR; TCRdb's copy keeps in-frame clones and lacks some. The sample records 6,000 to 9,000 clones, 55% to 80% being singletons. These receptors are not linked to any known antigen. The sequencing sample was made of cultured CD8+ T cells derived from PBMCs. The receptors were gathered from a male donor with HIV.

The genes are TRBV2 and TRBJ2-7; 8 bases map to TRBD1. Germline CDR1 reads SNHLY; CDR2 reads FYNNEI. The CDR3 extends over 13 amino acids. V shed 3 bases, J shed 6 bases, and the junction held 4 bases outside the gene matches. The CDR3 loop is CASSDQGAAEQYF. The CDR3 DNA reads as TGTGCCAGCAGTGACCAGGGGGCGGCCGAGCAGTACTTC. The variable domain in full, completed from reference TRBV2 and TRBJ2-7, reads EPEVTQTPSHQVTQMGQEVILRCVPISNHLYFYWYRQILGQKVEFLVSFYNNEISEKSEIFDDQFSVERPDGSNFTLKIRSTKLEDSAMYFCASSDQGAAEQYFGPGTRLTVT.

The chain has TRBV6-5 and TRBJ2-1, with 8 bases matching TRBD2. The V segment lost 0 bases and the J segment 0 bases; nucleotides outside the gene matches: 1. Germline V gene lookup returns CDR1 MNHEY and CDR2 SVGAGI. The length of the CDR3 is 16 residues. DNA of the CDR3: TGTGCCAGCAGTTACTCAGGGACTAGCTCCTACAATGAGCAGTTCTTC. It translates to CASSYSGTSSYNEQFF.

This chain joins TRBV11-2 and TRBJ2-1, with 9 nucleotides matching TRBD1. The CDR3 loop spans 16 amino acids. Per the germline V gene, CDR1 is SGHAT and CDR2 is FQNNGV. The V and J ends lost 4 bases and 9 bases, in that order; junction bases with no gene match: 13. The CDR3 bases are TGTGCCAGCAGCTCGACCCAGGGACAGGGTTATGGTGAGCAGTTCTTC. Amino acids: CASSSTQGQGYGEQFF.

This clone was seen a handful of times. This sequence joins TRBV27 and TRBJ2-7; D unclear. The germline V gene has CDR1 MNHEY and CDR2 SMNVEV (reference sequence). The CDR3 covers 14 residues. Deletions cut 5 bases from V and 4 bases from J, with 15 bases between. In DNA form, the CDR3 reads TGTGCCAGCAGTCCCGGTACCGGAGAGTACGAGCAGTACTTC. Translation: CASSPGTGEYEQYF.

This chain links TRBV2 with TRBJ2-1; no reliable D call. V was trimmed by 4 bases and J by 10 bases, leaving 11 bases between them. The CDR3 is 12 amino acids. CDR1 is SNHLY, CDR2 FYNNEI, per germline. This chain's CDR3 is CASSGLVSEQFF. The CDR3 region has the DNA TGTGCCAGCAGTGGGTTGGTTTCAGAGCAGTTCTTC.

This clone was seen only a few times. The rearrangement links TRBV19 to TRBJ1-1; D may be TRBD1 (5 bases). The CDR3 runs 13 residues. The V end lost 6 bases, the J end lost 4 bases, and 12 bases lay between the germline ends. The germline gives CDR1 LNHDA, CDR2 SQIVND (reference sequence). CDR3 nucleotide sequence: TGTGCCAGTAGGAACGGGGGGTCCACTGAAGCTTTCTTT. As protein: CASRNGGSTEAFF.

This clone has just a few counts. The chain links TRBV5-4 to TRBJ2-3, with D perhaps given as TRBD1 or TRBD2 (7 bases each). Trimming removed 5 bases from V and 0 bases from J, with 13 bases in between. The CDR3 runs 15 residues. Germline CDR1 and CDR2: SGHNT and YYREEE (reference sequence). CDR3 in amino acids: CASRPQGGSTDTQYF. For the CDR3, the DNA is TGTGCCAGCAGGCCCCAGGGGGGGAGCACAGATACGCAGTATTTT.

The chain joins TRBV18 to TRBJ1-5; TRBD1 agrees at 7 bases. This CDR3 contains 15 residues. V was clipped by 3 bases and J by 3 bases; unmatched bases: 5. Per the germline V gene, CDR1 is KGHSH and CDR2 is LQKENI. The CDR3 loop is CASSPPGTDNQPQHF. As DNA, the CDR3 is TGTGCCAGCTCACCTCCCGGGACAGACAATCAGCCCCAGCATTTT.

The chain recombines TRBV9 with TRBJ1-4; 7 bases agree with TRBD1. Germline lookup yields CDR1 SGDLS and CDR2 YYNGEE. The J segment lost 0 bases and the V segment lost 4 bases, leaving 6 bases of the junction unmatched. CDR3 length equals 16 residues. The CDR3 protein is CASSPLGQTTNEKLFF. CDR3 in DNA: TGTGCCAGCAGCCCCTTGGGACAGACAACTAATGAAAAACTGTTTTTT.

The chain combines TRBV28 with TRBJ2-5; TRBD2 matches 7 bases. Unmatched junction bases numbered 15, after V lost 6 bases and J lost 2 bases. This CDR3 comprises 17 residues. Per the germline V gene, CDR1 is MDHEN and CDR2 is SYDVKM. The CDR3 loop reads CASSGPKRDAPQETQYF. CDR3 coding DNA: TGTGCCAGCAGCGGACCTAAGCGGGACGCGCCTCAAGAGACCCAGTACTTC. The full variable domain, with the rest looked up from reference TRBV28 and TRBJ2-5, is DVKVTQSSRYLVKRTGEKVFLECVQDMDHENMFWYRQDPGLGLRLIYFSYDVKMKEKGDIPEGYSVSREKKERFSLILESASTNQTSMYLCASSGPKRDAPQETQYFGPGTRLLVL.

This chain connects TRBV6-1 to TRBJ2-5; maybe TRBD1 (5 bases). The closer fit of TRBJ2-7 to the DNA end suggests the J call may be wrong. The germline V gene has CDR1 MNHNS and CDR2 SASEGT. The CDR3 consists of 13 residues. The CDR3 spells CASSEASQGEQYF. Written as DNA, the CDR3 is TGTGCCAGCAGTGAAGCTTCCCAGGGCGAGCAGTACTTC.

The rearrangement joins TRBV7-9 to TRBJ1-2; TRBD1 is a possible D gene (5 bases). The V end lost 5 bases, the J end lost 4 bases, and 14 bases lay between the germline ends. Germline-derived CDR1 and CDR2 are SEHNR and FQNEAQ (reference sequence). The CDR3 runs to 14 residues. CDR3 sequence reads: CASSDGRGLYGYTF. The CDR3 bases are TGTGCCAGCAGCGATGGCCGGGGCCTCTATGGCTACACCTTC.

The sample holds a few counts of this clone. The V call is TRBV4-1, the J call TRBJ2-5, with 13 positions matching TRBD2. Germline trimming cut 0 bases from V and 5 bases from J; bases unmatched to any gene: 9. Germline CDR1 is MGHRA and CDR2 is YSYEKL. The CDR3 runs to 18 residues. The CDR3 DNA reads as TGCGCCAGCAGCCAAGAGAGGAGACTAGCGGGGGGCGGGGAGACCCAGTACTTC. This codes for CASSQERRLAGGGETQYF.

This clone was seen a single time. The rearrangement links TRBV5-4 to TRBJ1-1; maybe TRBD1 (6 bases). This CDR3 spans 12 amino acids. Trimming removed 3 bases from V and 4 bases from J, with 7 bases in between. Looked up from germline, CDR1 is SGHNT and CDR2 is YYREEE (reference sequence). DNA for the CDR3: TGTGCCAGCAGCTGGGGGGCCACTGAAGCTTTCTTT. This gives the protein CASSWGATEAFF.

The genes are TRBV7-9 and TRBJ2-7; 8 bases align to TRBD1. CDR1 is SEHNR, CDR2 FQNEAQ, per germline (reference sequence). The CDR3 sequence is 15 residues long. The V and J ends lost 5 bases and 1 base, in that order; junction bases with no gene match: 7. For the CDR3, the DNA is TGTGCCAGCAGCCCCCGGGACAGGTCATCCTACGAGCAGTACTTC. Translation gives CASSPRDRSSYEQYF. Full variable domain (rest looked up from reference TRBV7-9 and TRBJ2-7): DTGVSQNPRHKITKRGQNVTFRCDPISEHNRLYWYRQTLGQGPEFLTYFQNEAQLEKSRLLSDRFSAERPKGSFSTLEIQRTEQGDSAMYLCASSPRDRSSYEQYFGPGTRLTVT.

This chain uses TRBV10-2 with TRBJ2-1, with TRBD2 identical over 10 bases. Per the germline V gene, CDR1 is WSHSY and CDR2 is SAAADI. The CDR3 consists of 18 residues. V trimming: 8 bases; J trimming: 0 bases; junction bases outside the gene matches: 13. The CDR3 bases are TGCGCCAGCCTGCAACTAGCGGGAAAGGGCGGCTCCTACAATGAGCAGTTCTTC. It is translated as CASLQLAGKGGSYNEQFF.

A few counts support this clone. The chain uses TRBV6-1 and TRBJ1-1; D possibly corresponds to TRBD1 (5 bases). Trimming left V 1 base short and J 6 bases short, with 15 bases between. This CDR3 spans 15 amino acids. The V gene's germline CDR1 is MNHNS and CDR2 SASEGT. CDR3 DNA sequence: TGTGCCAGCAGTGAAGTTGGAGGGGATATCGCTGAAGCTTTCTTT. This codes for CASSEVGGDIAEAFF.

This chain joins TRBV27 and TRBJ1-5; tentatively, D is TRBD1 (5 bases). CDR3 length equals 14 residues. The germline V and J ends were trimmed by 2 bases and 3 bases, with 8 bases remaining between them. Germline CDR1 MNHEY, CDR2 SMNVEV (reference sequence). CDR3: CASSLRGDNQPQHF. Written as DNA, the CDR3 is TGTGCCAGCAGTTTAAGGGGAGACAATCAGCCCCAGCATTTT.

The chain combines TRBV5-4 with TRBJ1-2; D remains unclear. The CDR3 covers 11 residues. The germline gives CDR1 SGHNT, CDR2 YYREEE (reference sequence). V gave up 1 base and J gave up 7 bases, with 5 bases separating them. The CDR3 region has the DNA TGTGCCAGCAGCTTGCGGAGTGGCTACACCTTC. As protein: CASSLRSGYTF.

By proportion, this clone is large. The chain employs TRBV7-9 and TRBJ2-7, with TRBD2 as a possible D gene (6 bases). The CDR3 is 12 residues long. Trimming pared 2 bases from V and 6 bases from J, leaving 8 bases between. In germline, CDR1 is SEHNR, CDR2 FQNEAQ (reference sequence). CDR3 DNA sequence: TGTGCCAGCAGCTTACGAGCGGGCGAGCAGTACTTC. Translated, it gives CASSLRAGEQYF. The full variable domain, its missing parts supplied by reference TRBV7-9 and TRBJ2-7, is DTGVSQNPRHKITKRGQNVTFRCDPISEHNRLYWYRQTLGQGPEFLTYFQNEAQLEKSRLLSDRFSAERPKGSFSTLEIQRTEQGDSAMYLCASSLRAGEQYFGPGTRLTVT.

CDR3: CASSFSPGLAPYNEQFF. CDR3 in DNA: TGTGCCAGCAGCTTTTCGCCGGGACTAGCTCCTTACAATGAGCAGTTCTTC. This rearrangement joins TRBV7-9 to TRBJ2-1, with TRBD2 identical over 9 bases. The CDR3 is made up of 17 amino acids. In germline, CDR1 is SEHNR, CDR2 FQNEAQ (reference sequence). Trimming at V came to 3 bases and at J to 4 bases, leaving 10 bases not matched to a gene.